Presented here are 25 T cell receptor beta chains from one specimen sequenced in a study of blood T cell repertoires in COVID-19. Repertoires were generated with immunoSEQ multiplex PCR, while TCRdb's copy carries only in-frame clones and drops some. The data hold about 160,000 clones, with 77% observed a single time. Sequencing used peripheral blood. All receptors come from a man aged 70 or older with acute or convalescent COVID-19.

This chain links TRBV27 with TRBJ2-2; D call uncertain. The ends were cut back, 1 base at V and 0 bases at J, with 6 bases in the middle. CDR1 and CDR2 from the germline V gene are MNHEY and SMNVEV (reference sequence). The CDR3 contains 15 residues. DNA of the CDR3: TGTGCCAGCAGTTTATGGCAGACGAACACCGGGGAGCTGTTTTTT. It specifies CASSLWQTNTGELFF.

The chain employs TRBV10-3 and TRBJ1-1; D gene unclear. V was pared by 6 bases and J by 8 bases, with 16 bases between. Looked up from germline, CDR1 is ENHRY and CDR2 is SYGVKD. The CDR3 sequence is 13 residues long. The CDR3 nucleotides are TGTGCCATCAGGACCCTGGCACTGGAGGAAGCTTTCTTT. It codes for CAIRTLALEEAFF.

The V gene is TRBV3-1 (or the pseudogene TRBV3-2), the J gene TRBJ2-1, with 7 bases that match TRBD2. There are 15 residues in the CDR3. The J segment lost 3 bases and the V segment lost 1 base, leaving 3 bases of the junction unmatched. CDR1 and CDR2 from the germline V gene are LGHDT and YNNKEL (reference sequence). The CDR3 is CASSQVSGGYNEQFF. DNA of the CDR3: TGTGCCAGCAGCCAAGTCTCGGGGGGCTACAATGAGCAGTTCTTC.

This clone has just one count. CDR3 sequence (DNA): TGTGCCAGCAGCTCCCCGGGGGTCTACGAGCAGTACTTC. This encodes CASSSPGVYEQYF. This rearrangement joins TRBV7-2 to TRBJ2-7; D might be TRBD2 (6 bases). The CDR3 is 13 residues long. Between the trimmed V and J ends, which lost 4 bases and 3 bases, there was a span of 10 bases. Germline CDR1 and CDR2: SGHTA and FQGNSA.

The chain joins TRBV2 to TRBJ1-5; possibly TRBD1 for D (6 bases). V was shortened by 4 bases and J by 1 base, with 8 bases between the two germline ends. Germline values: CDR1 SNHLY, CDR2 FYNNEI. The CDR3 has 14 residues. CDR3 nucleotide sequence: TGTGCCAGCAGTGCCAGGGGCAGCAATCAGCCCCAGCATTTT. Encoded protein: CASSARGSNQPQHF.

A few counts support this clone. The chain joins TRBV7-8 to TRBJ1-6, with 8 nucleotides matching TRBD1. The junction had 4 bases not matched to a gene; V was cut back by 2 bases and J by 7 bases. Germline values: CDR1 SGHVS, CDR2 FQNEAQ. This CDR3 has 15 amino acids. Here the CDR3 reads CASSLLRQGNSPLHF. The DNA for the CDR3 is TGTGCCAGCAGCTTACTTCGACAGGGGAATTCACCCCTCCACTTT.

This chain connects TRBV3-1 (or the pseudogene TRBV3-2) to TRBJ1-5; 7 bases are a match to TRBD1. This CDR3 is 15 amino acids long. V lost 4 bases and J lost 3; bases outside the gene matches: 6. Germline loops: CDR1 LGHDT, CDR2 YNNKEL (reference sequence). The CDR3 DNA is TGTGCCAGCAGCCGGGGACAGCAGCCCAATCAGCCCCAGCATTTT. Its translation: CASSRGQQPNQPQHF.

The chain couples TRBV5-1 to TRBJ1-4; 8 nucleotides match TRBD1. The J segment lost 2 bases and the V segment lost 4 bases, leaving 4 bases of the junction unmatched. Germline CDR1 and CDR2: SGHRS and YFSETQ. The CDR3 consists of 15 residues. The CDR3 DNA reads as TGCGCCAGCAGCCATCAGGGGGCGACTAATGAAAAACTGTTTTTT. This encodes CASSHQGATNEKLFF. Full variable domain (outside the CDR3, taken from reference TRBV5-1 and TRBJ1-4): KAGVTQTPRYLIKTRGQQVTLSCSPISGHRSVSWYQQTPGQGLQFLFEYFSETQRNKGNFPGRFSGRQFSNSRSEMNVSTLELGDSALYLCASSHQGATNEKLFFGSGTQLSVL.

This clone was seen a few times. The J gene is TRBJ2-3, the V gene TRBV27, with TRBD2 matching over 9 bases. J lost 5 bases, V lost 0 bases, and 6 bases had no gene match. The CDR3 extends over 16 amino acids. Per the germline V gene, CDR1 is MNHEY and CDR2 is SMNVEV (reference sequence). CDR3 in amino acids: CASSLSSSGTGDTQYF. The CDR3 DNA follows: TGTGCCAGCAGTTTATCTTCTAGCGGGACGGGAGATACGCAGTATTTT.

V is TRBV10-2 and J is TRBJ1-1, with TRBD1 matching 7 bases. This CDR3 has 14 amino acids. J was trimmed by 2 bases and V by 2 bases; bases with no gene match: 2. Germline V gene lookup returns CDR1 WSHSY and CDR2 SAAADI. CDR3 residues: CASSERQGNTEAFF. As DNA, the CDR3 is TGCGCCAGCAGTGAGCGACAGGGAAACACTGAAGCTTTCTTT.

This clone was observed a few times. This chain connects TRBV5-1 to TRBJ1-1; a weak D match, TRBD1 (6 bases). Trimming took off 2 bases at V and 5 bases at J, with 10 bases between the two ends. Germline-derived CDR1 and CDR2 are SGHRS and YFSETQ. The CDR3 extends over 13 amino acids. CDR3 loop: CASSFQGKTEAFF. The DNA for the CDR3 is TGCGCCAGCAGCTTCCAGGGGAAGACTGAAGCTTTCTTT.

This clone was observed a single time. J is TRBJ2-1 and V is TRBV7-6, with 12 bases that match TRBD2. CDR1 and CDR2 from the germline V gene are SGHVS and FNYEAQ. J was trimmed by 4 bases and V by 6 bases; bases with no gene match: 4. The CDR3 runs 15 residues. The CDR3 nucleotides read TGTGCCAGCAGTCTAGCGGGGGGGAATTACAATGAGCAGTTCTTC. Amino acid sequence: CASSLAGGNYNEQFF.

This rearrangement joins TRBV21-1 to TRBJ1-5. TRBV21-1 is labeled a pseudogene. The CDR3 contains 18 residues. In DNA, the CDR3 is TGTGCCAGCAGCAAAGTCTGCGCGGCCCGGGAGGGCAATCAGCCCCAGCATTTT. This codes for CASSKVCAAREGNQPQHF.

This chain joins TRBV4-1 and TRBJ1-6; D gene uncertain. Trimming shortened V by 5 bases and J by 8 bases, and 13 bases separated the two germline ends. The CDR3 extends over 14 amino acids. Germline CDR1 reads MGHRA; CDR2 reads YSYEKL. CDR3 nucleotides: TGCGCCAGCAGCTCCCCGGTAAGAGATTCACCCCTCCACTTT. Translating gives CASSSPVRDSPLHF.

The chain links TRBV18 to TRBJ1-3; 7 bases map to TRBD1. The CDR3 length is 16 residues. The junction had 7 bases not matched to a gene; V was cut back by 5 bases and J by 0 bases. Germline CDR1 reads KGHSH; CDR2 reads LQKENI. Written as DNA, the CDR3 is TGTGCCAGCTCAGAACAACAGGGGAGCTCTGGAAACACCATATATTTT. As protein: CASSEQQGSSGNTIYF.

This chain uses TRBV18 with TRBJ1-3, with TRBD1 as a possible D gene (6 bases). Trimming pared 5 bases from V and 4 bases from J, leaving 12 bases between. Germline loops: CDR1 KGHSH, CDR2 LQKENI. CDR3 size: 14 residues. In DNA form, the CDR3 reads TGTGCCAGCTCAGCAGGGGTAACCGGAAACACCATATATTTT. It codes for CASSAGVTGNTIYF.

The count of this clone is one. The chain joins TRBV30 to TRBJ2-1, with D possibly matching TRBD2 (8 bases). CDR1 and CDR2 from the germline V gene are GTSNPN and SVGIG (reference sequence). The CDR3 spans 15 residues. Trimming cost V 4 bases and J 3 bases, with 16 bases left between them. The CDR3 reads CAWTRGREDYNEQFF. CDR3 nucleotide sequence: TGTGCCTGGACTAGGGGGCGGGAGGACTACAATGAGCAGTTCTTC.

The V gene is TRBV19, the J gene TRBJ1-2; 10 bases align to TRBD1. After removal of 8 bases from V and 4 bases from J, the junction contained 7 bases not matched to a gene. CDR3 length equals 14 residues. CDR1 and CDR2 from the germline V gene are LNHDA and SQIVND (reference sequence). The CDR3 coding sequence is TGTGCCAGTTGGGACAGGGGTTCTGGCTATGGCTACACCTTC. This gives the protein CASWDRGSGYGYTF. Full variable domain (remainder filled in from reference TRBV19 and TRBJ1-2): DGGITQSPKYLFRKEGQNVTLSCEQNLNHDAMYWYRQDPGQGLRLIYYSQIVNDFQKGDIAEGYSVSREKKESFPLTVTSAQKNPTAFYLCASWDRGSGYGYTFGSGTRLTVV.

This chain uses TRBV3-1 (or the pseudogene TRBV3-2) with TRBJ1-2; TRBD1 aligns across 8 bases. CDR1 and CDR2 from the germline V gene are LGHDT and YNNKEL (reference sequence). The junction had 10 bases not matched to a gene; V was cut back by 4 bases and J by 6 bases. This CDR3 has 15 amino acids. The CDR3 nucleotides read TGTGCCAGCAGCCCCCGGACAGGGCCCCAGAATGGCTACACCTTC. This codes for CASSPRTGPQNGYTF.

The chain employs TRBV6-6 and TRBJ2-7; D is undetermined. V dropped 4 bases and J dropped 1 base, with 17 bases sitting between them. The CDR3 totals 16 residues. Germline loops: CDR1 MNHNY, CDR2 SVGAGI (reference sequence). The CDR3 protein is CASSSPIAGRSYEQYF. CDR3 nucleotides: TGTGCCAGCAGTTCCCCCATAGCTGGAAGATCCTACGAGCAGTACTTC.

The chain joins TRBV19 to TRBJ2-5; possibly TRBD1 for D (5 bases). This CDR3 has 14 residues. Germline V gives CDR1 LNHDA, CDR2 SQIVND (reference sequence). Trimming shortened V by 2 bases and J by 5 bases, and 12 bases separated the two germline ends. The CDR3 sequence: CASSIRQGGETQYF. CDR3 DNA: TGTGCCAGTAGTATAAGGCAGGGTGGGGAGACCCAGTACTTC.

J is TRBJ2-7 and V is TRBV3-1 (or the pseudogene TRBV3-2); D possibly corresponds to TRBD2 (7 bases). This CDR3 region has 14 residues. Germline-derived CDR1 and CDR2 are LGHDT and YNNKEL (reference sequence). Trimming took 4 bases from V and 1 from J, leaving 11 bases between them. The chain's CDR3 is CASSRGGDSYEQYF. The CDR3 DNA reads TGTGCCAGCAGCCGAGGGGGGGATTCCTACGAGCAGTACTTC.

There are a few counts of this clone. This chain joins TRBV7-8 and TRBJ2-1, with 7 bases identical to TRBD1. V gave up 0 bases and J gave up 5 bases; unmatched junction bases: 7. Germline-derived CDR1 and CDR2 are SGHVS and FQNEAQ. The CDR3 has 16 residues. CDR3 sequence reads: CASSLAGQGVDNEQFF. DNA of the CDR3: TGTGCCAGCAGCTTAGCGGGGCAGGGGGTAGACAATGAGCAGTTCTTC.

The chain has TRBV21-1 and TRBJ2-5; TRBD2, the table's D call, was not compared with the DNA. TRBV21-1 is a pseudogene. This CDR3 has 16 amino acids. This CDR3 reads CASRGERERAQETQYF. The CDR3 nucleotides read TGTGCCAGCAGGGGGGAAAGGGAGCGGGCACAAGAGACCCAGTACTTC.

The gene calls are TRBV10-3 and TRBJ1-1, with D tentatively TRBD1 (6 bases). This CDR3 comprises 18 residues. V was cut by 4 bases and J by 5 bases, with 26 bases left in between. The germline CDR1 and CDR2 sequences are ENHRY and SYGVKD. The CDR3: CAISGGGDIVSSRTEAFF. The DNA for the CDR3 is TGTGCCATCAGTGGAGGGGGGGACATAGTATCTAGTCGGACTGAAGCTTTCTTT.